Sequencing of this T cell receptor beta chain was carried out in a study of blood T cell repertoires in COVID-19. Across the whole study: PBMCs, B-cell-depleted T cells, or T cells provided the cDNA or gDNA that made up the material.

Study members were between about 18 and 95 years old and lived in 20 to 30 US regions. Profiling relied on immunoSEQ multiplex PCR, and the TCRdb table lists in-frame clones only, not all of them. Seen here are some 170,000 clones, roughly 87% observed once, and the top ten hold 1% to 1.5%. The V gene's germline CDR1 is SGHRS and CDR2 YFSETQ. Trimming removed 7 bases at V and 0 bases at J, with 18 bases between. The CDR3 extends over 16 amino acids. The rearrangement uses TRBV5-1 and TRBJ2-3, with D possibly TRBD2 on 7 matching bases. Material for sequencing was PBMCs or T cells enriched from blood (not recorded which). This clonotype originated in a human donor with acute COVID-19. The donor label of this sample is uncertain. CDR3 DNA: TGCGCCAGCGAGCAAGGGAGGGGGGCGAGCACAGATACGCAGTATTTT. It yields the protein CASEQGRGASTDTQYF.